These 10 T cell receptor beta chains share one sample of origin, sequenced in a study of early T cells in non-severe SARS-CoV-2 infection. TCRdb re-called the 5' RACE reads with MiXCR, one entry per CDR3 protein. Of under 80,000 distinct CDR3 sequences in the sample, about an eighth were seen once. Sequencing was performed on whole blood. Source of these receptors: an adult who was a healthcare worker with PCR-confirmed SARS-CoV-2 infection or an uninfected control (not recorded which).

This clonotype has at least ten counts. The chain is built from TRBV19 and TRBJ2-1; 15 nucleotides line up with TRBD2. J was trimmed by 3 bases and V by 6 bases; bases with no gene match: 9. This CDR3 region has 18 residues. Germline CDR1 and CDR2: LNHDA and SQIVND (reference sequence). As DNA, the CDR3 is TGTGCCAGTAGCACGGGACTAGCGGGGGGATTTGACTACAATGAGCAGTTCTTC. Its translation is CASSTGLAGGFDYNEQFF. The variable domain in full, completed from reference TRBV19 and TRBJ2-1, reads DGGITQSPKYLFRKEGQNVTLSCEQNLNHDAMYWYRQDPGQGLRLIYYSQIVNDFQKGDIAEGYSVSREKKESFPLTVTSAQKNPTAFYLCASSTGLAGGFDYNEQFFGPGTRLTVL.

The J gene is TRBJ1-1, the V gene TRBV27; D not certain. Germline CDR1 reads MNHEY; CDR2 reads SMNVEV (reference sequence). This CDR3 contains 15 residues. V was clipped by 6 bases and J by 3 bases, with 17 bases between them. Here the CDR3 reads CASSTTKKRYTEAFF. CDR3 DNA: TGTGCCAGCAGCACTACAAAAAAGAGGTACACTGAAGCTTTCTTT.

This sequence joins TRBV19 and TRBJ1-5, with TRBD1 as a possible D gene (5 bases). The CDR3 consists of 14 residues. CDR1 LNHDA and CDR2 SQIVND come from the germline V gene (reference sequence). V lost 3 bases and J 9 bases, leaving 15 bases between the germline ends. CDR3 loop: CASSIWGTGRPQHF. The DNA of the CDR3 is TGTGCCAGTAGTATCTGGGGGACGGGGCGGCCCCAGCATTTT.

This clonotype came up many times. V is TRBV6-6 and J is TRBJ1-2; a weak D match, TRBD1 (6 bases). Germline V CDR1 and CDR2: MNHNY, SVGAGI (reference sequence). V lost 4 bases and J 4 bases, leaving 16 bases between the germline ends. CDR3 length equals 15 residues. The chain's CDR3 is CASSLNREAAYGYTF. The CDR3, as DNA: TGTGCCAGCAGTTTGAACAGGGAGGCGGCCTATGGCTACACCTTC.

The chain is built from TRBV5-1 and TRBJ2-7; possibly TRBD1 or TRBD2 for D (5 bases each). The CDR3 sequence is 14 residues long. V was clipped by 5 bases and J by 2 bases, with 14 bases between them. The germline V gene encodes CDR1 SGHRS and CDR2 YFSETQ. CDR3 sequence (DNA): TGCGCCAGCAGGGGGGACCCCCAAGCCTACGAGCAGTACTTC. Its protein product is CASRGDPQAYEQYF. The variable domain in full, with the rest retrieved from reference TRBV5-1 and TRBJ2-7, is KAGVTQTPRYLIKTRGQQVTLSCSPISGHRSVSWYQQTPGQGLQFLFEYFSETQRNKGNFPGRFSGRQFSNSRSEMNVSTLELGDSALYLCASRGDPQAYEQYFGPGTRLTVT.

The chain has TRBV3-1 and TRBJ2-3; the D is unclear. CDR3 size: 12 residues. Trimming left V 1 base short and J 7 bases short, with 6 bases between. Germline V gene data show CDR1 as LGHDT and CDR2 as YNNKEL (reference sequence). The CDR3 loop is CASSQVANTQYF. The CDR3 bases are TGTGCCAGCAGCCAAGTTGCAAATACGCAGTATTTT.

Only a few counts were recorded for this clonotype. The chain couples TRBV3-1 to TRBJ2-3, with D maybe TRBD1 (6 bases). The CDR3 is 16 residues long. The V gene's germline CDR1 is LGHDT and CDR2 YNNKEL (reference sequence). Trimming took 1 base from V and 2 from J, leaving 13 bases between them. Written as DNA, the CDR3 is TGTGCCAGCAGCCAAGTGACAGGTGAATTCACAGATACGCAGTATTTT. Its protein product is CASSQVTGEFTDTQYF.

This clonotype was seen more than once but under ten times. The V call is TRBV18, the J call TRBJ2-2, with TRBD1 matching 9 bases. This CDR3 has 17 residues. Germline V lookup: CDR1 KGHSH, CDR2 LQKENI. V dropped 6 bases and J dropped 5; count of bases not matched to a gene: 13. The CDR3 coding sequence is TGTGCCAGCTCCCGTACCCGGACAGGGGATGGAACCGGGGAGCTGTTTTTT. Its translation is CASSRTRTGDGTGELFF. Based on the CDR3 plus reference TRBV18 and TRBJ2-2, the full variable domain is NAGVMQNPRHLVRRRGQEARLRCSPMKGHSHVYWYRQLPEEGLKFMVYLQKENIIDESGMPKERFSAEFPKEGPSILRIQQVVRGDSAAYFCASSRTRTGDGTGELFFGEGSRLTVL.

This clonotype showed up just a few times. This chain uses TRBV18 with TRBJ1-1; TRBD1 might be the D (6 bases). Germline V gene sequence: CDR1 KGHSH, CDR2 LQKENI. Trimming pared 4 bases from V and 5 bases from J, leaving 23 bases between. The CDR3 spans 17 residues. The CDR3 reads CASSHLSVSGGGTEAFF. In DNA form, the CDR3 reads TGTGCCAGCTCACACTTGTCGGTATCGGGAGGGGGAACTGAAGCTTTCTTT.

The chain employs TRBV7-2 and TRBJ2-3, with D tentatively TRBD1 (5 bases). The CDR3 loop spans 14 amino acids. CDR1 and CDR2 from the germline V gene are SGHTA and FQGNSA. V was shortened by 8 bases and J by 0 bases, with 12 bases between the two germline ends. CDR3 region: CASEQEPSTDTQYF. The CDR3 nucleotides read TGTGCCAGCGAACAGGAACCTAGCACAGATACGCAGTATTTT.